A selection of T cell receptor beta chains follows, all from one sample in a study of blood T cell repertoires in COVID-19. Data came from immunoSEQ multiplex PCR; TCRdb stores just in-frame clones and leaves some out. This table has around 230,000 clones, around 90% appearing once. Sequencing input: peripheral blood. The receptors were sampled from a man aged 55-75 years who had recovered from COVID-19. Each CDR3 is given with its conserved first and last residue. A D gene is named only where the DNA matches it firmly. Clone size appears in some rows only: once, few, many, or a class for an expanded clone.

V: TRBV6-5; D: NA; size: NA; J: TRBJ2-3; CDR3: CASRGRSDTQYF; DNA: TGTGCCAGCAGGGGGCGTTCAGATACGCAGTATTTT
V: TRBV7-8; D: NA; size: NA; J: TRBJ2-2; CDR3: CASIAGQMNTGELFF; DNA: TGTGCCAGCATCGCGGGACAGATGAACACCGGGGAGCTGTTTTTT
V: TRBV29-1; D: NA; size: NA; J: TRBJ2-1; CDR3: CSVRWYNEQFF; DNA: TGCAGCGTCCGGTGGTACAATGAGCAGTTCTTC
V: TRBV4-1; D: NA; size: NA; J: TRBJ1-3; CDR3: CASSQVWQRASGNTIYF; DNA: TGCGCCAGCAGCCAAGTATGGCAGAGGGCGTCTGGAAACACCATATATTTT
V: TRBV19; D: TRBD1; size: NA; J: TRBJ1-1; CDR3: CASRPRTGAIEAFF; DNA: TGTGCCAGTAGGCCTCGGACAGGGGCAATCGAAGCTTTCTTT
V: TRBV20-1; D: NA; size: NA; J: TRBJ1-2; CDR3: CSASLRYGYTF; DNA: TGCAGTGCTAGTCTTCGCTATGGCTACACCTTC
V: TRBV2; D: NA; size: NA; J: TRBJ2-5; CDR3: CASRLWGTYQETQYF; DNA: TGTGCCAGCAGGCTCTGGGGGACTTACCAAGAGACCCAGTACTTC
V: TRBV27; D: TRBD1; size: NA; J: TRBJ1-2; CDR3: CASSFSGTGFGGYTF; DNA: TGTGCCAGCAGTTTTTCCGGGACAGGGTTCGGAGGCTACACCTTC
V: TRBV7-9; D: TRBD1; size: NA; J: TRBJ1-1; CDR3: CASTQGANTEAFF; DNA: TGTGCCAGCACCCAGGGGGCGAACACTGAAGCTTTCTTT
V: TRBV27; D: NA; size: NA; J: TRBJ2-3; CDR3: CASSFLGGPSTDTQYF; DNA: TGTGCCAGCAGTTTTCTAGGCGGGCCCAGCACAGATACGCAGTATTTT
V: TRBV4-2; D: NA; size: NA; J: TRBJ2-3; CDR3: CASSQDGGLNTDTQYF; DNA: TGTGCCAGCAGCCAAGATGGGGGGTTAAACACAGATACGCAGTATTTT
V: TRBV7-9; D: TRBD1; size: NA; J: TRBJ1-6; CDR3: CASSLYPGGPYNSPLHF; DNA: TGTGCCAGCAGCTTATACCCAGGGGGACCCTATAATTCACCCCTCCACTTT
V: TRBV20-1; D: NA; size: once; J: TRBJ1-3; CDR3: CSAFFGNTIYF; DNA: NA
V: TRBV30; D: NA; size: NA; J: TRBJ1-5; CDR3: CAWGQSRSGPQHF; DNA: TGTGCCTGGGGACAGTCTAGAAGTGGGCCCCAGCATTTT
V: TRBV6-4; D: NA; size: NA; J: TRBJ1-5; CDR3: CASSDREASNQPQHF; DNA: TGTGCCAGCAGTGACAGGGAGGCTAGCAATCAGCCCCAGCATTTT
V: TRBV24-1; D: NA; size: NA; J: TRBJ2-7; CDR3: CATSWGRSSYEQYF; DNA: TGTGCCACCAGTTGGGGCAGGAGCTCCTACGAGCAGTACTTC
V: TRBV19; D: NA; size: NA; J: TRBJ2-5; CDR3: CASRLRGNETQYF; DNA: TGTGCCAGTAGACTCAGGGGCAACGAGACCCAGTACTTC
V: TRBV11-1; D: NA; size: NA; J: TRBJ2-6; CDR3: CASSFRGPGANVLTF; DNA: TGTGCCAGCAGCTTCAGGGGCCCTGGGGCCAACGTCCTGACTTTC
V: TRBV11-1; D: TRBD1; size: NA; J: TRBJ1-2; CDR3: CASSHRGRYGYTF; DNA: TGTGCCAGCAGCCACAGGGGTCGCTATGGCTACACCTTC
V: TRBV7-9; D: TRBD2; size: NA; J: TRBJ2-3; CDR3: CASSLTSGGTDTQYF; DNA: TGTGCCAGCAGCCTGACTAGCGGGGGGACAGATACGCAGTATTTT
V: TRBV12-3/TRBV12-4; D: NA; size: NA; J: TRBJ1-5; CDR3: CASRRTGNQPQHF; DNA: TGTGCCAGCAGGCGCACGGGCAATCAGCCCCAGCATTTT
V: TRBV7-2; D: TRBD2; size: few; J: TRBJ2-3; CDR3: CASSFLYSGGAPDTQYF; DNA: TGTGCCAGCAGCTTTCTATATAGCGGGGGGGCTCCAGATACGCAGTATTTT
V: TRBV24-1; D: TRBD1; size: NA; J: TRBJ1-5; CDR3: CATSDIDRDQPQHF; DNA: TGTGCCACCAGTGACATCGACAGGGATCAGCCCCAGCATTTT
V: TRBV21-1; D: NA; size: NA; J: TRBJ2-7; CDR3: CASSKEYGGDYYEQYF; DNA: TGTGCCAGCAGCAAAGAATACGGGGGGGATTACTACGAGCAGTACTTC
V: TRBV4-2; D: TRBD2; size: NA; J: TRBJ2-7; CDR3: CASSQGEASGGYEQYF; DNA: TGTGCCAGCAGCCAAGGGGAGGCTAGCGGGGGTTACGAGCAGTACTTC
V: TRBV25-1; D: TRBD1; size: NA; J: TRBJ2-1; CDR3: CASSENRGRQFF; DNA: TGTGCCAGCAGTGAAAACAGGGGGAGGCAGTTCTTC
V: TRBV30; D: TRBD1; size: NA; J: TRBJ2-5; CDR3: CAWGQGETQYF; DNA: TGTGCCTGGGGACAGGGAGAGACCCAGTACTTC
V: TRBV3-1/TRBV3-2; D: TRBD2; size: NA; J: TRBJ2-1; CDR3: CASSHFRGGQFF; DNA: TGTGCCAGCAGCCATTTTCGGGGGGGGCAGTTCTTC
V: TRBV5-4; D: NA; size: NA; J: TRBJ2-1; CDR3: CASSLALVYNEQFF; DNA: TGTGCCAGCAGCTTGGCCCTAGTTTACAATGAGCAGTTCTTC
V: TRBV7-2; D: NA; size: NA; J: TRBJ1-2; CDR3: CASSLFGQGNYGYTF; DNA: TGTGCCAGCAGCTTATTCGGCCAGGGGAACTATGGCTACACCTTC
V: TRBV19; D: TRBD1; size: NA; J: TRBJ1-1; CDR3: CACRDRGRGNTEAFF; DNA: TGTGCCTGCCGGGACAGGGGGCGCGGGAACACTGAAGCTTTCTTT
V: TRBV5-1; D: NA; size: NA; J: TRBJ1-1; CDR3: CASSLAGNTEAFF; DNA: TGCGCCAGCAGCTTGGCAGGAAACACTGAAGCTTTCTTT
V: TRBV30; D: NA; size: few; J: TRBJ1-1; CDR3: CAWSVWSRGAFF; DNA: TGTGCCTGGAGTGTATGGTCGCGTGGAGCTTTCTTT
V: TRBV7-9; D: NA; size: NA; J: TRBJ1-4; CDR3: CASSPGLPNEKLFF; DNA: TGTGCCAGCAGCCCGGGACTTCCTAATGAAAAACTGTTTTTT
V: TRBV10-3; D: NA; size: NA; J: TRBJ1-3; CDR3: CAISRSGVGNTIYF; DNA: TGTGCCATCAGTCGGTCCGGGGTCGGAAACACCATATATTTT
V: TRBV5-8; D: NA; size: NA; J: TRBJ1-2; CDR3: CASSLVGRSNYGYTF; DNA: TGTGCCAGCAGCTTGGTGGGGCGAAGTAACTATGGCTACACCTTC
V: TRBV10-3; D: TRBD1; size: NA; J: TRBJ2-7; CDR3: CANRDRGGEQYF; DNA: TGTGCCAACCGAGACAGGGGCGGCGAGCAGTACTTC
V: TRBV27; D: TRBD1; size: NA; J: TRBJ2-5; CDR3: CASSSPTGGRSETQYF; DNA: TGTGCCAGCAGTTCCCCGACAGGGGGCAGATCGGAGACCCAGTACTTC
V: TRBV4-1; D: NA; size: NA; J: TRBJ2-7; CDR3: CASSQVQRRGYEQYF; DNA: TGCGCCAGCAGCCAAGTCCAGCGCCGGGGCTACGAGCAGTACTTC
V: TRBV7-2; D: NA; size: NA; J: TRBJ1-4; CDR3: CASSLAGARVEKLFF; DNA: TGTGCCAGCAGCTTAGCAGGGGCGCGAGTTGAAAAACTGTTTTTT
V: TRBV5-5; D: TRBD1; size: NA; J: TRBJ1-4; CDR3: CASSLEDRGNEKLFF; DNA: TGTGCCAGCAGCTTGGAAGACAGGGGGAATGAAAAACTGTTTTTT
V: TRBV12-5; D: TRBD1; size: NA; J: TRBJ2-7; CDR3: CASGWYRDSSYEQYF; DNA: TGTGCTAGTGGTTGGTACCGGGACAGTTCCTACGAGCAGTACTTC
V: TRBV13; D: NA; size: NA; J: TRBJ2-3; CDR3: CASRLLGKTEWDTQYF; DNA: TGTGCCAGCCGACTCCTCGGGAAAACCGAATGGGATACGCAGTATTTT
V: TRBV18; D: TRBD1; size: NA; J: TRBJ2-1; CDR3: CASSTTGIDEQFF; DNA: TGTGCCAGCTCAACGACAGGGATCGATGAGCAGTTCTTC
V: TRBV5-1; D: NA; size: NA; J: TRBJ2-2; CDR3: CASSLDKTTGELFF; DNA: TGCGCCAGCAGCTTGGACAAGACTACCGGGGAGCTGTTTTTT
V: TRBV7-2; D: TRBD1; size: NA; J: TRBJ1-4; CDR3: CASSYGQGRGEKLFF; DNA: TGTGCCAGCAGCTACGGACAGGGTAGAGGAGAAAAACTGTTTTTT